The source of this TCR beta chain is a study of long-term antiretroviral therapy in people with HIV. The assay, immunoSEQ v3.0, was run at survey level. The repertoire was sequenced with immunoSEQ multiplex PCR; TCRdb's copy has only in-frame clones and lacks some. The profile shows 35,000 to 45,000 clones, about 94% of them singletons. Note on this clone: Its specificity is unknown.

Study results and caveats: Blood sampling spanned 2004 to 2017, possibly under older ART regimens. All time points showed a repertoire dominated by clones expanded before ART.

V lost 3 bases to trimming and J lost 7 bases; unmatched junction nucleotides: 7. The CDR3 has 14 amino acids. In germline, CDR1 is GTSNPN, CDR2 SVGIG (reference sequence). Source: unsorted PBMCs, taken 4.1 years after starting antiretroviral therapy. The source is a woman in her 50s with HIV. The J gene is TRBJ2-3, the V gene TRBV30, with TRBD2 matching 10 bases. In nucleotides, the CDR3 is TGTGCCTGGAGCGCCAGCGGGGGGGCTTATACGCAGTATTTT. It codes for CAWSASGGAYTQYF.